This record looks at one T cell receptor (beta chain) sequence and its context. This clone was picked up one time. No antigen is known for it. No base quality information exists; no much larger clone differs at one position. The data were taken from a study of blood T cell repertoires in COVID-19 (TCRdb year 2020). Context from the whole study: Samples from collaborators originated in the United States, Italy and Spain and spanned both the acute and convalescent phases of COVID-19. The prospective study material was composed of cDNA or gDNA derived from T cells, B-cell-depleted T cells, or PBMCs. Samples came from the ongoing ImmuneRACE study (first 160 participants) plus 1,254 subjects from 6 global collaborators. A freely available public database, intended as a resource for researchers studying the immune response to SARS-CoV-2, is where the repertoires were released. The dataset comprised deeply sampled blood TCRbeta repertoires from subjects exposed to, actively infected with, or recovered from COVID-19. Nearly every sample came with metadata listing a de-identified subject ID, COVID-19 status, age in years and sex. Where available, HLA class I and class II types were taken from metadata supplied by the sample provider and were not determined by assay-based typing.

The CDR3 holds 15 amino acids from the cysteine to the phenylalanine. CDR3 DNA is the only sequence kept; it has 45 bases, read in frame from the first base. Trimming takes 4 bases off V and 5 bases off J; junction bases not matched to a gene: 6. From a lookup of the germline V gene, CDR1 and CDR2 are MNHEY and SVGEGT. TCRbeta CDR3 regions were amplified from genomic DNA using the immunoSEQ Assay, a bias-controlled multiplex PCR. Under the source paper's analysis protocol: Nucleated cell counts per sample were estimated from amplification of reference gene primers within the assay. To quantify the absolute abundance of each unique TCRbeta CDR3 rearrangement, sequence reads were collapsed and filtered. Productive Simpson clonality was computed per sample as the square root of Simpson's diversity index over productive rearrangements. Here the immuneACCESS table is served through TCRdb, limited to in-frame sequences with V and J called. Missing clones are a known gap in these copies; in checked studies unresolved V genes cover under half, and the rest lacks a known reason. The DNA was the basis for D and trimming; V, J and clone size are from that table. Counted in this sample were 300,000 to 400,000 clones; 87% of them appeared once. 9.9% of the sample comes from the top ten.

One collaborating source in Seattle enrolled patients while the patients were actively infected and followed the patients over time throughout the course of disease. Collaborating institutions collected whole blood in K2EDTA tubes following their own protocols. For TCRbeta analysis, collaborators shipped samples as frozen whole blood, isolated PBMCs, or DNA extracted from either of those sample types. Results and caveats for the whole study, not just this receptor: The amount of clinical and demographic metadata varied by source and participant and was provided uncurated.

The source of this sequence is a man aged 25-40 years with COVID-19, enrolled during active disease. The sample comprised peripheral blood. The chain links TRBV6-2 or TRBV6-3 with TRBJ1-1, and 11 bases in between align with TRBD1. The CDR3 region reads CASSFWDRGNTEAFF. The nucleotide sequence is given as TGTGCCAGCAGTTTTTGGGACAGGGGGAATACTGAAGCTTTCTTT.